This entry describes one TCR beta chain. This entry is derived from a study of blood T cell repertoires in COVID-19. Method: immunoSEQ multiplex PCR; TCRdb's copy keeps in-frame clones and lacks some. The sample holds 45,000 to 65,000 clones, about 82% seen once. Material: peripheral blood. This sequence originates from a man older than 75 with active COVID-19.

The DNA for the CDR3 is TGTGCCAGCAGTCCTCCGCGGGACTGCACGAGACGGCACAATGAGCAGTTCTTC. It is translated as CASSPPRDCTRRHNEQFF. The gene calls are TRBV7-7 and TRBJ2-1; tentatively, D is TRBD2 (6 bases). The CDR3 totals 18 residues. The V end lost 6 bases, the J end lost 5 bases, and 26 bases lay between the germline ends. Germline V gene lookup returns CDR1 SSHAT and CDR2 FNYEAQ (reference sequence).